These 29 T cell receptor beta chains originate from one sample sequenced in a study of brain T cells in children with intractable seizures. The repertoire was sequenced with immunoSEQ multiplex PCR; TCRdb's copy has only in-frame clones and lacks some. Of 100,000 to 120,000 clones listed, approximately 94% are singletons. The sample here was peripheral blood, taken at surgery. Every receptor here comes from a boy in the first two years of life with hemimegalencephaly and intractable seizures.

This clone was observed a single time. The V call is TRBV6-5, the J call TRBJ2-7; 9 bases agree with TRBD1. Per germline, CDR1 MNHEY and CDR2 SVGAGI. The CDR3 totals 15 residues. Trimming cost V 5 bases and J 4 bases; bases outside gene matches: 9. CDR3: CASSLTGTGIYEQYF. The CDR3 DNA reads TGTGCCAGCAGTCTTACCGGGACAGGGATTTACGAGCAGTACTTC.

J is TRBJ1-5 and V is TRBV19, with a tentative D call TRBD1 (6 bases). The V end lost 6 bases, the J end lost 3 bases, and 15 bases lay between the germline ends. This CDR3 contains 15 residues. Germline CDR1 LNHDA, CDR2 SQIVND (reference sequence). DNA of the CDR3: TGTGCCAGTAGAACACAGGGCGCCCTCAATCAGCCCCAGCATTTT. Its protein product is CASRTQGALNQPQHF.

The genes are TRBV3-1 (or the pseudogene TRBV3-2) and TRBJ2-1; 14 bases are shared with TRBD2. Germline CDR1 reads LGHDT; CDR2 reads YNNKEL (reference sequence). The CDR3 contains 16 residues. Trimming cost V 4 bases and J 4 bases; bases outside gene matches: 3. This CDR3 reads CASSRGLAGGYNEQFF. CDR3 coding DNA: TGTGCCAGCAGCCGTGGACTAGCGGGGGGTTACAATGAGCAGTTCTTC.

The chain has TRBV5-1 and TRBJ2-5; unclear D gene. The germline CDR1 and CDR2 sequences are SGHRS and YFSETQ. V lost 4 bases and J lost 4, with 8 bases in between. CDR3 length: 12 amino acids. This chain's CDR3 is CASSRPGETQYF. DNA of the CDR3: TGCGCCAGCAGCCGGCCGGGAGAGACCCAGTACTTC.

This chain joins TRBV7-9 and TRBJ2-6; perhaps TRBD2 as D (6 bases). V was pared by 5 bases and J by 4 bases, with 18 bases between. This CDR3 has 17 amino acids. The germline CDR1 and CDR2 sequences are SEHNR and FQNEAQ (reference sequence). Written as DNA, the CDR3 is TGTGCCAGCAGCCCGCCCAGAGGGACTGCAGGGGCCAACGTCCTGACTTTC. It specifies CASSPPRGTAGANVLTF.

This clone came up once. The chain carries TRBV11-2 and TRBJ1-6; D perhaps matches TRBD1 (5 bases). V was clipped by 7 bases and J by 6 bases, with 19 bases between them. From germline, CDR1 is SGHAT and CDR2 FQNNGV. This CDR3 has 16 residues. CDR3 bases: TGTGCCAGCACCCCCCAGTGGGACTTTCGTAATTCACCCCTCCACTTT. As protein: CASTPQWDFRNSPLHF. The entire variable domain, with the rest obtained from reference TRBV11-2 and TRBJ1-6, is as follows: EAGVAQSPRYKIIEKRQSVAFWCNPISGHATLYWYQQILGQGPKLLIQFQNNGVVDDSQLPKDRFSAERLKGVDSTLKIQPAKLEDSAVYLCASTPQWDFRNSPLHFGNGTRLTVT.

This chain links TRBV4-1 with TRBJ2-3, with TRBD2 identical over 9 bases. The length of the CDR3 is 16 residues. V was pared by 1 base and J by 5 bases, with 7 bases of the junction left unmatched. From germline, CDR1 is MGHRA and CDR2 YSYEKL. For the CDR3, the DNA is TGCGCCAGCAGCCAAGTTTCGGCGGGAGGGGGAGATACGCAGTATTTT. This gives the protein CASSQVSAGGGDTQYF.

The chain recombines TRBV28 with TRBJ2-7; 7 nucleotides match TRBD2. The J segment lost 2 bases and the V segment lost 5 bases, leaving 9 bases of the junction unmatched. The CDR3 consists of 15 residues. The germline CDR1 and CDR2 sequences are MDHEN and SYDVKM. The DNA for the CDR3 is TGTGCCAGCAGTACACCCGGGGGGTTCACCTACGAGCAGTACTTC. Translated, it gives CASSTPGGFTYEQYF.

The V and J genes are TRBV6-5 and TRBJ1-4, with a possible D match to TRBD1 (5 bases). This CDR3 comprises 13 residues. V lost 6 bases to trimming and J lost 7 bases, with 12 bases between them. Germline assignment: CDR1 MNHEY and CDR2 SVGAGI. CDR3 coding DNA: TGTGCCAGCAGGGGGGTCCAGTCTGAAAAACTGTTTTTT. Translated, it gives CASRGVQSEKLFF.

The rearrangement joins TRBV18 to TRBJ2-3, with 14 bases fitting TRBD2. This CDR3 spans 15 amino acids. The V gene's germline CDR1 is KGHSH and CDR2 LQKENI. Germline trimming cut 8 bases from V and 2 bases from J; bases unmatched to any gene: 3. CDR3 amino acids: CASTGLAGATDTQYF. The CDR3 coding sequence is TGTGCCAGCACGGGACTAGCGGGGGCCACAGATACGCAGTATTTT.

The rearrangement uses TRBV28 and TRBJ2-7; TRBD1 matches at 8 bases. Trimming took 4 bases from V and 3 from J; bases not matched to a gene: 8. CDR3 length: 15 amino acids. Germline CDR1 and CDR2: MDHEN and SYDVKM. The CDR3 region is CASSSRQGLVYEQYF. The CDR3 DNA reads as TGTGCCAGCAGTTCCCGACAGGGGTTGGTCTACGAGCAGTACTTC.

This chain connects TRBV11-2 to TRBJ1-2, with D unclear. CDR3 length: 13 residues. V lost 1 base and J 5 bases, leaving 8 bases between the germline ends. CDR1 and CDR2 from the germline V gene are SGHAT and FQNNGV. The CDR3, as DNA: TGTGCCAGCAGCTTAGGGTCTGAGTATGGCTACACCTTC. Translated: CASSLGSEYGYTF.

V and J are TRBV6-8 and TRBJ2-7; D is unresolved. CDR3 length: 17 residues. Trimming shortened V by 2 bases and J by 4 bases, and 21 bases separated the two germline ends. Germline V gene lookup returns CDR1 MNHGY and CDR2 SAAAGT. The CDR3 here is CASSYPWRVAERYEQYF. DNA for the CDR3: TGTGCCAGCAGTTACCCGTGGAGAGTAGCAGAAAGATACGAGCAGTACTTC.

The rearrangement uses TRBV27 and TRBJ2-1, with D unresolved. This CDR3 is 14 amino acids long. Trimming left V 5 bases short and J 6 bases short, with 14 bases between. In germline, CDR1 is MNHEY, CDR2 SMNVEV (reference sequence). The CDR3 DNA sequence: TGTGCCAGCAGTCCCCTCGGTAGAGCCAATGAGCAGTTCTTC. Translating gives CASSPLGRANEQFF.

The chain combines TRBV5-4 with TRBJ2-3, with D unresolved. Trimming removed 4 bases from V and 6 bases from J, with 18 bases in between. The V gene's germline CDR1 is SGHNT and CDR2 YYREEE (reference sequence). The CDR3 contains 15 residues. The CDR3 region is CASSRGGSTADTQYF. In DNA form, the CDR3 reads TGTGCCAGCAGCCGCGGTGGCTCGACGGCGGATACGCAGTATTTT.

The chain carries TRBV4-1 and TRBJ2-1, with 10 bases aligning to TRBD2. Germline loops: CDR1 MGHRA, CDR2 YSYEKL. The J segment lost 6 bases and the V segment lost 4 bases, leaving 6 bases of the junction unmatched. The CDR3 is 15 residues long. This chain's CDR3 is CASSRASGGVNEQFF. CDR3 nucleotide sequence: TGCGCCAGCAGCCGAGCCAGCGGGGGGGTCAATGAGCAGTTCTTC.

This clone has just one count. The chain joins TRBV12-3 or TRBV12-4 to TRBJ2-7; D is uncertain. Trimming cost V 4 bases and J 6 bases, with 10 bases left between them. This CDR3 has 12 residues. CDR3 amino acids: CASSWPRSEQYF. In nucleotides, the CDR3 is TGTGCCAGCAGTTGGCCGAGGAGCGAGCAGTACTTC.

V is TRBV15 and J is TRBJ1-1, with a weak D call TRBD1 (5 bases). This CDR3 comprises 16 residues. Trimming shortened V by 1 base and J by 1 base, and 13 bases separated the two germline ends. Germline lookup yields CDR1 LNHNV and CDR2 YYDKDF (reference sequence). CDR3 sequence (DNA): TGTGCCACCAGCAGAGGGGTGGCGGGGACGAACACTGAAGCTTTCTTT. Residues: CATSRGVAGTNTEAFF.

Here the CDR3 reads CASSLRAEAFF. For the CDR3, the DNA is TGTGCCAGCAGCTTAAGGGCTGAAGCTTTCTTT. This rearrangement joins TRBV11-3 to TRBJ1-1; no firm D call. The CDR3 extends over 11 amino acids. V lost 2 bases to trimming and J lost 6 bases, with 4 bases between them. Germline assignment: CDR1 SGHNT and CDR2 YENEEA.

This chain uses TRBV10-2 with TRBJ2-7; D may correspond to TRBD1 or TRBD2 (5 bases each). The CDR3 sequence is 14 residues long. CDR1 and CDR2 (germline): WSHSY, SAAADI. Deletions cut 6 bases from V and 0 bases from J, with 12 bases between. CDR3 amino acids: CASSWDGYSYEQYF. DNA for the CDR3: TGCGCCAGCAGCTGGGACGGTTACTCCTACGAGCAGTACTTC.

The rearrangement links TRBV2 to TRBJ1-6, with unresolved D. V lost 3 bases to trimming and J lost 2 bases, with 8 bases between them. This CDR3 region has 15 residues. The germline CDR1 and CDR2 sequences are SNHLY and FYNNEI. CDR3 DNA sequence: TGTGCCAGCAGTGAGAGACAAGCCTATAATTCACCCCTCCACTTT. Protein sequence: CASSERQAYNSPLHF.

This rearrangement joins TRBV28 to TRBJ2-7; TRBD2 aligns across 10 bases. The germline V gene has CDR1 MDHEN and CDR2 SYDVKM. The V segment lost 3 bases and the J segment 7 bases; nucleotides outside the gene matches: 6. This CDR3 is 14 amino acids long. The CDR3, as DNA: TGTGCCAGCAGTTTCCTAGCGGGAGCGGGGGAGCAGTACTTC. The encoded protein is CASSFLAGAGEQYF.

The J gene is TRBJ2-7, the V gene TRBV20-1; TRBD1 aligns across 10 bases. The CDR3 totals 11 residues. The J segment lost 6 bases and the V segment lost 5 bases, leaving 1 base of the junction unmatched. Germline CDR1 DFQATT, CDR2 SNEGSKA (reference sequence). The CDR3 nucleotides read TGCAGTGCTCGGACAGGGGGCGAGCAGTACTTC. Protein product: CSARTGGEQYF.

The V and J genes are TRBV28 and TRBJ2-5; no firm D call. From germline, CDR1 is MDHEN and CDR2 SYDVKM. Trimming cost V 8 bases and J 3 bases, with 10 bases left between them. This CDR3 is 12 amino acids long. The CDR3: CASGWGKETQYF. The CDR3 bases are TGTGCCAGCGGCTGGGGTAAAGAGACCCAGTACTTC.

The gene calls are TRBV19 and TRBJ2-1, with 10 bases fitting TRBD2. CDR1 is LNHDA, CDR2 SQIVND, per germline (reference sequence). The V gene end was trimmed by 5 bases and the J gene end by 6 bases; junction bases not matched to a gene: 7. The CDR3 consists of 15 residues. As DNA, the CDR3 is TGTGCCAGTAGTCATCTAGCGGGAGAGGGCAATGAGCAGTTCTTC. Encoded protein: CASSHLAGEGNEQFF.

The chain combines TRBV9 with TRBJ1-2; D is uncertain. CDR1 and CDR2 (germline): SGDLS, YYNGEE. This CDR3 is built from 15 residues. V gave up 3 bases and J gave up 5 bases, with 17 bases separating them. The CDR3 bases are TGTGCCAGCAGCGGGGCAGGTAGTCCTCCATATGGCTACACCTTC. Translated, it gives CASSGAGSPPYGYTF. Based on the CDR3 plus reference TRBV9 and TRBJ1-2, the full variable domain is DSGVTQTPKHLITATGQRVTLRCSPRSGDLSVYWYQQSLDQGLQFLIQYYNGEERAKGNILERFSAQQFPDLHSELNLSSLELGDSALYFCASSGAGSPPYGYTFGSGTRLTVV.

This clone was seen a single time. The chain employs TRBV6-5 and TRBJ2-7; D is unclear. V lost 10 bases to trimming and J lost 0 bases, with 10 bases between them. CDR3 length: 12 amino acids. In germline, CDR1 is MNHEY, CDR2 SVGAGI. The CDR3 protein is CATQASSYEQYF. The CDR3 DNA is TGTGCCACTCAGGCCAGCTCCTACGAGCAGTACTTC.

V and J are TRBV6-6 and TRBJ2-7; a possible D gene is TRBD1 (5 bases). This CDR3 is built from 11 residues. V lost 6 bases to trimming and J lost 6 bases, with 9 bases between them. Germline CDR1 is MNHNY and CDR2 is SVGAGI (reference sequence). In nucleotides, the CDR3 is TGTGCCAGCAGCGGACAATTCGAGCAGTACTTC. This codes for CASSGQFEQYF.

The chain is built from TRBV4-1 and TRBJ2-3, with D hard to call. V lost 4 bases and J lost 5, with 16 bases in between. The CDR3 is 15 amino acids. Germline-derived CDR1 and CDR2 are MGHRA and YSYEKL. The CDR3 DNA follows: TGCGCCAGCAGCCGCCTTCTAGGCGACCTAGATACGCAGTATTTT. This encodes CASSRLLGDLDTQYF.